The subject of this entry is one T cell receptor (beta chain). Antigen unknown. Assay: immunoSEQ multiplex PCR; the TCRdb copy retains only in-frame clones and omits some. The data contain under 3,000 clones, 72% of them singletons. The CDR3 totals 16 residues. Trimming took 3 bases from V and 5 from J; bases not matched to a gene: 8. The germline gives CDR1 MGHRA, CDR2 YSYEKL. Tumor tissue was taken before any definitive surgery or chemotherapy was given. This sample is drawn from a study of high-grade serous ovarian cancer treatment subgroups. For the study at large: Samples averaged 14,192 reads and 7,000 or so unique TCR beta rearrangements. Study outcomes and limitations: Clonal relatedness tracked neoantigen level, and by trend copy number and mutation load.

Sequenced: tumor tissue. The chain uses TRBV4-1 and TRBJ2-5; 11 bases fit TRBD2. The origin of this receptor is a human donor with high-grade serous ovarian cancer. The CDR3 DNA reads as TGCGCCAGCAGCCACGTAGCGGGAGGGCCGGGGGAGACCCAGTACTTC. Translated, it gives CASSHVAGGPGETQYF.